These T cell receptor beta chains were read from a single sample in a study of T-cell memory formation after mild COVID-19. TCRdb ran MiXCR on the 5' RACE reads and lists one entry per CDR3 protein. Altogether 390,000 or so distinct CDR3 sequences are present, roughly 15% being singletons, with the ten largest covering 20% to 25%. Sequenced input: PBMCs or a T cell subset sorted from them (not recorded which). Receptors originate from a young man who had mild COVID-19 (a few samples of this study predate the infection). Cell type and time point are not known. Each CDR3 is given with its conserved first and last residue. A D gene is named only where the DNA matches it firmly. Size tells how often a clone was seen (once, few, many) or the class of an expanded clone, and some rows leave it out.

j_call	v_call	d_call	clone_size	cdr3_nt	cdr3_aa
TRBJ2-5	TRBV2	-	-	TGTGCCAGCAGAATTCCGGGACGAGAGACCCAGTACTTC	CASRIPGRETQYF
TRBJ2-7	TRBV2	-	few	TGTGCCACTGGAACAGGGACTCTCCAGTACGAGCAGTACTTC	CATGTGTLQYEQYF
TRBJ1-1	TRBV5-1	TRBD1	few	TGCGCCAGCAGCTTGGCCCCCTCGACAGGGTGGACTGAAGCTTTCTTT	CASSLAPSTGWTEAFF
TRBJ2-2	TRBV4-3	-	many	TGCGCCAGCAGCCGATGGCAGGGAAACACCGGGGAGCTGTTTTTT	CASSRWQGNTGELFF
TRBJ1-5	TRBV5-1	-	many	TGCGCCAGCAGCGTAGGGACGAGCAATCAGCCCCAGCATTTT	CASSVGTSNQPQHF
TRBJ2-1	TRBV7-9	TRBD1	few	TGTGCCAGCAGCTTAGTTGGGACAGGGGTCCACAATGAGCAGTTCTTC	CASSLVGTGVHNEQFF
TRBJ1-1	TRBV4-3	-	few	TGCGCCAGCAGCCAAGTGATCGGGACCACTGAAGCTTTCTTT	CASSQVIGTTEAFF
TRBJ2-1	TRBV7-2	TRBD2	few	TGTGCCAGCAGCTTCCCCGGGGGGGCCGTCGGAGAGCAGTTCTTC	CASSFPGGAVGEQFF
TRBJ1-3	TRBV7-2	-	-	TGTGCCAGCAGCCCCTTGCGCTCTGGAAACACCATATATTTT	CASSPLRSGNTIYF
TRBJ2-3	TRBV19	-	few	TGTGCCAGTAGCGACGCCGGGGTCACAGATACGCAGTATTTT	CASSDAGVTDTQYF
TRBJ1-1	TRBV6-5	-	many	TGTGCCAGCAGTTACTCAGTGAACACTGAAGCTTTCTTT	CASSYSVNTEAFF
TRBJ2-4	TRBV7-2	TRBD1	many	TGTGCCAGCAGCTTAGCGCAAGGACAGGGAGTCAAAAACATTCAGTACTTC	CASSLAQGQGVKNIQYF
TRBJ1-1	TRBV11-2	-	-	TGTGCCAGCAGCTTATCCGGGGGGTGGGCTTTCTTT	CASSLSGGWAFF
TRBJ2-3	TRBV6-2/TRBV6-3	TRBD1	-	TGTGCCAGCAGCGAACAGGGGAGCGTGGATACGCAGTATTTT	CASSEQGSVDTQYF
TRBJ1-1	TRBV29-1	TRBD1	few	TGCAGCGTCAGCGACAGGGGGCCCAACACTGAAGCTTTCTTT	CSVSDRGPNTEAFF